Below are 10 T cell receptor beta chains sequenced from a single sample in a study of post-analysis software for immune sequencing data. Each TCR beta cDNA library carried unique molecular identifiers. TCRdb analysed the PCR reads with MiXCR anew, one entry per CDR3 protein. Altogether approximately 770,000 distinct CDR3 sequences are present, about 43% being singletons, with the ten largest covering roughly 4.5%. Antigen specificity for these receptors is unknown. Study results and caveats: Roughly five TRBV segments were significantly more frequent in patients than in controls. TRBV5-6, TRBV5-1 and TRBV20-1 were among these segments.

Sequenced sample: blood. The receptors shown here come from a girl aged 10-17 years with multiple sclerosis.

V gene TRBV20-1 combines with J gene TRBJ2-3; 9 bases fit TRBD2. J gave up 3 bases and V 3 bases, and 10 bases lay outside the gene matches. CDR3 length equals 16 residues. The germline V gene has CDR1 DFQATT and CDR2 SNEGSKA (reference sequence). The CDR3 loop reads CSARGTSRFGTDTQYF. CDR3 in DNA: TGCAGTGCTAGGGGGACTAGCAGGTTTGGGACAGATACGCAGTATTTT.

The chain uses TRBV13 and TRBJ2-7; D perhaps matches TRBD2 (5 bases). CDR1 is PRHDT, CDR2 FYEKMQ, per germline (reference sequence). The V and J ends lost 0 bases and 1 base respectively, with 16 bases between them. The CDR3 loop spans 17 amino acids. CDR3 nucleotides: TGTGCCAGCAGCTTAGGCAAGGGTCGGCTAGCTTCCTACGAGCAGTACTTC. Amino acid sequence: CASSLGKGRLASYEQYF. Filled out from reference TRBV13 and TRBJ2-7, the complete variable domain reads AAGVIQSPRHLIKEKRETATLKCYPIPRHDTVYWYQQGPGQDPQFLISFYEKMQSDKGSIPDRFSAQQFSDYHSELNMSSLELGDSALYFCASSLGKGRLASYEQYFGPGTRLTVT.

The chain carries TRBV9 and TRBJ2-7; D not certain. CDR3 size: 13 residues. Trimming took 4 bases from V and 2 from J, leaving 10 bases between them. CDR1 and CDR2 (germline): SGDLS, YYNGEE. In DNA, the CDR3 is TGTGCCAGCAGCACAGAGGCAACCTACGAGCAGTACTTC. It specifies CASSTEATYEQYF.

This clonotype occurred a few times. The chain links TRBV28 to TRBJ2-7; D is unresolved. Germline CDR1 and CDR2: MDHEN and SYDVKM. The CDR3 length is 14 residues. The V end lost 6 bases, the J end lost 0 bases, and 12 bases lay between the germline ends. The CDR3 region is CASRLDIRSYEQYF. The CDR3 DNA follows: TGTGCCAGCAGGTTAGACATCCGCTCCTACGAGCAGTACTTC.

The chain recombines TRBV7-9 with TRBJ2-3, with 8 bases matching TRBD1. V lost 7 bases to trimming and J lost 1 base; unmatched junction nucleotides: 4. Germline-derived CDR1 and CDR2 are SEHNR and FQNEAQ (reference sequence). There are 14 residues in the CDR3. CDR3 residues: CASTKDRGTDTQYF. CDR3 nucleotides: TGTGCCAGCACCAAGGACAGGGGCACAGATACGCAGTATTTT.

V gene TRBV12-3 or TRBV12-4 combines with J gene TRBJ1-2; a possible D gene is TRBD1 (6 bases). Trimming removed 6 bases at V and 4 bases at J, with 15 bases between. The CDR3 loop spans 14 amino acids. The CDR3 coding sequence is TGTGCCAGCAGCGGAGGACAGCAAGGCTATGGCTACACCTTC. Its protein is CASSGGQQGYGYTF.

V is TRBV28 and J is TRBJ1-5; D uncertain. CDR3 length: 14 residues. Trimming pared 5 bases from V and 7 bases from J, leaving 15 bases between. CDR1 and CDR2 (germline): MDHEN, SYDVKM. CDR3 amino acids: CASSRTQGGQPQHF. CDR3 coding DNA: TGTGCCAGCAGTCGGACCCAAGGCGGGCAGCCCCAGCATTTT.

This clonotype was detected a few times. CDR3 in amino acids: CASSAYQVNTEAFF. The CDR3, as DNA: TGTGCCAGCAGTGCCTATCAGGTGAACACTGAAGCTTTCTTT. This sequence joins TRBV12-3 or TRBV12-4 and TRBJ1-1, with D uncertain. The CDR3 is 14 amino acids. V lost 5 bases and J lost 0, with 10 bases in between.

The chain has TRBV7-9 and TRBJ2-5; D unresolved. The V and J ends lost 5 bases and 0 bases respectively, with 16 bases between them. Germline CDR1 and CDR2: SEHNR and FQNEAQ (reference sequence). CDR3 length: 16 residues. This CDR3 is CASSPPVVEYQETQYF. The CDR3 coding sequence is TGTGCCAGCAGCCCTCCCGTCGTGGAGTACCAAGAGACCCAGTACTTC.

The V and J genes are TRBV11-2 and TRBJ2-1; 10 nucleotides match TRBD2. Germline CDR1 SGHAT, CDR2 FQNNGV. Losses at the gene ends were 5 bases for V and 2 bases for J; bases not matched to a gene: 6. This CDR3 region has 16 residues. Here the CDR3 DNA reads TGTGCCAGCAGCCCACTAGCGGGAAGGGCCTACAATGAGCAGTTCTTC. Its translation: CASSPLAGRAYNEQFF.